This T cell receptor (beta chain) was identified during a study of persistence of HIV-infected CD4 T cells. About this clone itself: The antigen remains unidentified.

The immunoSEQ assay was version 4, run in survey mode. Clones were sequenced by immunoSEQ multiplex PCR, and TCRdb holds only the in-frame ones, with some missing. Of 40,000 to 45,000 clones in the sample, 90% to 95% were seen once. The CDR3 has 15 amino acids. The V gene's germline CDR1 is MNHEY and CDR2 SMNVEV (reference sequence). V dropped 3 bases and J dropped 3; count of bases not matched to a gene: 5. Nonspecific anti-CD3/anti-CD28 bead stimulation represents the broad CD4+ T cell repertoire. Responding CD4+ T cells were sorted by upregulation of both CD40 ligand and CD69. This clonotype was sampled from an adult man with HIV who was CMV-seropositive. This sample comprised CD4+ T cells sorted from PBMCs after approximately 20-hour stimulation, obtained from a patient who received antiretroviral therapy. The chain combines TRBV27 with TRBJ2-7, with 10 bases lining up with TRBD1. CDR3 DNA sequence: TGTGCCAGCAGTTTGACAGGGGGCGCGATCTACGAGCAGTACTTC. Amino acids: CASSLTGGAIYEQYF.